These 14 T cell receptor beta chains originate from one sample sequenced in a study of patients with pleural tuberculosis. TCRdb re-called the reads through MiXCR, storing one row per CDR3 protein. In the table there are under 30,000 distinct CDR3 sequences, 15% to 20% of which are singletons. Sequences were obtained from peripheral blood. The receptors shown here come from a human donor with pleural tuberculosis.

This clonotype was recorded at least ten times. This CDR3 is CASSENEQFF. As DNA, the CDR3 is TGTGCCAGCAGTGAAAATGAGCAGTTCTTC. The rearrangement joins TRBV2 to TRBJ2-1; D is ambiguous. This CDR3 contains 10 residues. The V gene lost 2 bases and the J gene lost 7 bases, with 0 bases spanning the gap. CDR1 is SNHLY and CDR2 is FYNNEI in the germline V gene. The whole variable domain, remainder taken from reference TRBV2 and TRBJ2-1, is EPEVTQTPSHQVTQMGQEVILRCVPISNHLYFYWYRQILGQKVEFLVSFYNNEISEKSEIFDDQFSVERPDGSNFTLKIRSTKLEDSAMYFCASSENEQFFGPGTRLTVL.

This clonotype showed up many times. CDR3 in DNA: TGCAGCGTTGAAGATGACCGGATACCTTTGGATGAGCAGTTCTTC. It codes for CSVEDDRIPLDEQFF. This rearrangement joins TRBV29-1 to TRBJ2-1; D ambiguous. Germline CDR1 is SQVTM and CDR2 is ANQGSEA. The CDR3 is 15 residues long. V gave up 0 bases and J gave up 8 bases, with 17 bases separating them.

This clonotype showed up many times. Germline is not matched at one junction end, which may reflect a read error. The rearrangement uses TRBV6-1 and TRBJ2-2; D gene uncertain. The CDR3 covers 12 residues. The germline CDR1 and CDR2 sequences are MNHNS and SASEGT. This CDR3 is CASRDGSGELFF. The CDR3 DNA reads as TGTGCCAGCCGTGACGGTTCCGGGGAGCTGTTTTTT.

This clonotype is medium-sized in the sample. The chain employs TRBV6-2 or TRBV6-3 and TRBJ1-1; D not resolved. The germline V gene has CDR1 MNHEY and CDR2 SVGEGT. Trimming pared 7 bases from V and 2 bases from J, leaving 14 bases between. The CDR3 sequence is 14 residues long. The CDR3 here is CASTPKRVNTEAFF. The DNA of the CDR3 is TGTGCCAGCACCCCGAAGAGAGTCAACACTGAAGCTTTCTTT.

This clonotype was counted many times. V is TRBV29-1 and J is TRBJ2-1; the match to TRBD1 covers 9 bases. The CDR3 sequence is 14 residues long. J was trimmed by 8 bases and V by 2 bases; bases with no gene match: 7. The V gene's germline CDR1 is SQVTM and CDR2 ANQGSEA. The CDR3 DNA reads TGCAGCGTTGAATGGGACAGGGTTTCTGATGAGCAGTTCTTC. Protein sequence: CSVEWDRVSDEQFF.

Concerning this clonotype: At one of its ends the junction is not consistent with the germline gene, which may arise from a read error. V usage is TRBV29-1 and J usage is TRBJ2-5; D unresolved. The germline V gene encodes CDR1 SQVTM and CDR2 ANQGSEA. There are 10 residues in the CDR3. The DNA of the CDR3 is TGCAGCGTTGTCCGTGAGATCCAGTACTTC. Translated: CSVVREIQYF.

This clonotype was picked up many times. J is TRBJ2-1 and V is TRBV29-1; 9 bases agree with TRBD1. Germline values: CDR1 SQVTM, CDR2 ANQGSEA. Trimming at V came to 6 bases and at J to 7 bases, leaving 10 bases not matched to a gene. This CDR3 spans 14 amino acids. The CDR3 DNA reads as TGCAGCGTCTTTAAGGGACAGGGACTGAATGAGCAGTTCTTC. The encoded protein is CSVFKGQGLNEQFF.

This clonotype has ten or more counts. The V and J genes are TRBV28 and TRBJ1-1; maybe TRBD1 (6 bases). The germline CDR1 and CDR2 sequences are MDHEN and SYDVKM. V lost 6 bases, J lost 4 bases, and 21 bases lay in between. This CDR3 contains 16 residues. CDR3 DNA: TGTGCCAGCAGCCCGAGGGGGGGGGATTGGGGCACTGAAGCTTTCTTT. As protein: CASSPRGGDWGTEAFF.

Note on this clonotype: No conserved phenylalanine or tryptophan is present at the end of the CDR3, so a read error is the likely explanation. The chain carries TRBV4-1 and TRBJ1-1; D gene ambiguous. This CDR3 is 16 amino acids long. CDR1 is MGHRA and CDR2 is YSYEKL in the germline V gene. Trimming left V 1 base short and J 3 bases short, with 15 bases between. For the CDR3, the DNA is TGCGCCAGCAGCCAAGTTTCGGGAGTTGCCTACACTGAAGCTTTCCTC. Translation: CASSQVSGVAYTEAFL.

This clonotype was observed many times. The chain uses TRBV14 and TRBJ2-1; D possibly corresponds to TRBD2 (5 bases). Germline V gene sequence: CDR1 SGHDN, CDR2 FVKESK. The V end was cut by 3 bases, the J end by 9 bases, with 12 bases between. CDR3 length equals 13 residues. CDR3 region: CASSHRQAGEQFF. The CDR3 region has the DNA TGTGCCAGCAGCCACCGCCAGGCGGGTGAGCAGTTCTTC.

In this sample, this clonotype turned up many times. The V gene is TRBV5-1, the J gene TRBJ1-2, with 8 bases identical to TRBD1. Trimming at V came to 4 bases and at J to 8 bases, leaving 13 bases not matched to a gene. The CDR3 loop spans 15 amino acids. CDR1 is SGHRS, CDR2 YFSETQ, per germline. The CDR3 DNA is TGCGCCAGCAGCCCCACAAGGCCGACAGGGGAAGGCTACACCTTC. Its translation is CASSPTRPTGEGYTF.

This clonotype was found a few times. The chain joins TRBV30 to TRBJ1-5; 8 bases match TRBD1. Germline V CDR1 and CDR2: GTSNPN, SVGIG (reference sequence). The CDR3 sequence is 12 residues long. V shed 5 bases and J 5 bases; nucleotides not matched to a gene: 2. The CDR3 reads CAWETGDQPQHF. The CDR3 DNA follows: TGTGCCTGGGAGACAGGGGATCAGCCCCAGCATTTT.

This clonotype occurred many times. The rearrangement links TRBV7-2 to TRBJ2-3; D is unclear. This CDR3 is 13 amino acids long. V dropped 3 bases and J dropped 2 bases, with 6 bases sitting between them. Germline CDR1 is SGHTA and CDR2 is FQGNSA. CDR3 DNA: TGTGCCAGCAGCTTGCACTCCACAGATACGCAGTATTTT. Protein: CASSLHSTDTQYF.

The chain employs TRBV6-2 or TRBV6-3 and TRBJ2-1, with 9 positions matching TRBD1. The CDR3 consists of 16 residues. V trimming: 5 bases; J trimming: 3 bases; junction bases outside the gene matches: 8. The germline gives CDR1 MNHEY, CDR2 SVGEGT. CDR3 sequence reads: CASSTQGQGSYNEQFF. DNA of the CDR3: TGTGCCAGCAGTACGCAGGGACAGGGAAGCTACAATGAGCAGTTCTTC.